This TCR beta chain is drawn from a study of blood T cell repertoires in COVID-19. Overall study context: COVID-19 samples, acute and convalescent, were from the United States, Italy and Spain.

Original analysis: Nucleated cell number was recorded as an estimate derived from reference gene primer amplification. Using immunoSEQ multiplex PCR, the repertoire was profiled, and TCRdb retains in-frame clones only, with some absent. The V and J calls and the clone size are those of that table, but D and trimming were determined from the DNA. The table has 45,000 to 65,000 clones, roughly 89% seen once. The CDR3 loop spans 16 amino acids. Germline loops: CDR1 SGHKS, CDR2 YYEKEE (reference sequence). Trimming left V 4 bases short and J 4 bases short, with 18 bases between. This TCR was recovered from a man aged 55 to 70 with active COVID-19. J is TRBJ1-3 and V is TRBV5-5; no clear D gene. Sequencing was carried out using peripheral blood. CDR3 nucleotide sequence: TGTGCCAGCAGCGGTTTGGAGGGAAGGCGAGGAAACACCATATATTTT. Translation: CASSGLEGRRGNTIYF. Together with reference TRBV5-5 and TRBJ1-3, the CDR3 gives the full variable domain: DAGVTQSPTHLIKTRGQQVTLRCSPISGHKSVSWYQQVLGQGPQFIFQYYEKEERGRGNFPDRFSARQFPNYSSELNVNALLLGDSALYLCASSGLEGRRGNTIYFGEGSWLTVV.